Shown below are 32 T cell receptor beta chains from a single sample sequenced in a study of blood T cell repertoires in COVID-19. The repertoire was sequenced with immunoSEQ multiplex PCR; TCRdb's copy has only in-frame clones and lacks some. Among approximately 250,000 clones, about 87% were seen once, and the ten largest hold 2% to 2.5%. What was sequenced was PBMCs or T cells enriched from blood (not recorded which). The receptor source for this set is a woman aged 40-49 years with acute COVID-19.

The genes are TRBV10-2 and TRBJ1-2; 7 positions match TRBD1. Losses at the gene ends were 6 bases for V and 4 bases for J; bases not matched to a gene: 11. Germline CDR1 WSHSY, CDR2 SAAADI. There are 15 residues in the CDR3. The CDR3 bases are TGCGCCAGCAGATTAGGACAGGCGGACCTCTATGGCTACACCTTC. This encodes CASRLGQADLYGYTF.

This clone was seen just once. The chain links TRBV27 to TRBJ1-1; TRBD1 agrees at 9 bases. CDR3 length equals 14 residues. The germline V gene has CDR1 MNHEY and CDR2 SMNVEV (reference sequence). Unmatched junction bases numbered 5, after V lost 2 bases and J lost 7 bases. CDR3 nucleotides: TGTGCCAGCAGTTTAGGGACAGGGTACGGTGAAGCTTTCTTT. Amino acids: CASSLGTGYGEAFF.

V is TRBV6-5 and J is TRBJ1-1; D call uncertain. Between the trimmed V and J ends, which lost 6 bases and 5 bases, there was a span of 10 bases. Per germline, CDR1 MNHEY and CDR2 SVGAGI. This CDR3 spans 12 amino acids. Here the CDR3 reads CASRRGRTEAFF. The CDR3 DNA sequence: TGTGCCAGCAGGCGGGGTAGGACTGAAGCTTTCTTT.

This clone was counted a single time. In DNA, the CDR3 is TGTGCCAGCGGCCAGACAGGGGGGTGGAATTCACCCCTCCACTTT. Its protein product is CASGQTGGWNSPLHF. The chain links TRBV7-2 to TRBJ1-6; 9 nucleotides agree with TRBD1. Germline V lookup: CDR1 SGHTA, CDR2 FQGNSA. This CDR3 is built from 15 residues. The trim removed 8 bases at V and 7 bases at J, leaving 9 bases unmatched. Based on the CDR3 plus reference TRBV7-2 and TRBJ1-6, the full variable domain is GAGVSQSPSNKVTEKGKDVELRCDPISGHTALYWYRQSLGQGLEFLIYFQGNSAPDKSGLPSDRFSAERTGGSVSTLTIQRTQQEDSAVYLCASGQTGGWNSPLHFGNGTRLTVT.

CDR3: CASSDRGHMANEKLFF. The CDR3 bases are TGTGCCAGCAGTGATAGGGGGCATATGGCTAATGAAAAACTGTTTTTT. The chain links TRBV25-1 to TRBJ1-4, with TRBD1 matching 7 bases. V was clipped by 3 bases and J by 3 bases; unmatched bases: 7. Germline CDR1 is MGHDK and CDR2 is SYGVNS. The CDR3 loop spans 16 amino acids.

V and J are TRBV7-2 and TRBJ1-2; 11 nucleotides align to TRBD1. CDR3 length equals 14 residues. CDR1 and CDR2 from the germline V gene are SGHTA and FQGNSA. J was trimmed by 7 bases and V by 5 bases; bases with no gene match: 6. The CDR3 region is CASSAGQGALGYTF. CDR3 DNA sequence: TGTGCCAGCAGCGCAGGACAGGGGGCGCTTGGCTACACCTTC.

Here the CDR3 reads CASSEAPGMAEAFF. CDR3 sequence (DNA): TGTGCCAGCAGTGAAGCCCCAGGGATGGCTGAAGCTTTCTTT. The genes are TRBV25-1 and TRBJ1-1, with TRBD1 as a possible D gene (5 bases). This CDR3 has 14 residues. V was pared by 2 bases and J by 6 bases, with 13 bases between. Germline lookup yields CDR1 MGHDK and CDR2 SYGVNS.

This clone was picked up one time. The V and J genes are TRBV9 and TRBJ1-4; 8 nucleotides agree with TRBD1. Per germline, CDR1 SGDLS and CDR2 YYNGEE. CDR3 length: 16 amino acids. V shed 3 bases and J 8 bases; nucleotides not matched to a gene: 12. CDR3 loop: CASSASSGGLGEKLFF. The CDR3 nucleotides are TGTGCCAGCAGCGCGAGTTCAGGGGGCTTAGGGGAAAAACTGTTTTTT.

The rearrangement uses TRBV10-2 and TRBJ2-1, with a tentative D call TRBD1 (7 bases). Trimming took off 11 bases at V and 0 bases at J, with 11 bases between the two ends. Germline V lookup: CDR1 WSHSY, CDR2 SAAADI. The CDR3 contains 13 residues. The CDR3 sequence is CAAQGGSYNEQFF. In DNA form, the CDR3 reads TGCGCCGCCCAGGGGGGCTCCTACAATGAGCAGTTCTTC.

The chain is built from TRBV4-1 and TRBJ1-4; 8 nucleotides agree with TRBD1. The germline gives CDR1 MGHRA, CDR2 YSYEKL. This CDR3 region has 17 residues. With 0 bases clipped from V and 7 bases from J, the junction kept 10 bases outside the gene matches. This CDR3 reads CASSQEAQGVLGEKLFF. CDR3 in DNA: TGCGCCAGCAGCCAAGAAGCACAGGGGGTACTGGGTGAAAAACTGTTTTTT.

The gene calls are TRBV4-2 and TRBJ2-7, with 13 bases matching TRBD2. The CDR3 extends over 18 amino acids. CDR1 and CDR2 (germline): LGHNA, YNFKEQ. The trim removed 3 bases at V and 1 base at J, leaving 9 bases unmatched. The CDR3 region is CASSQTTSGGASSYEQYF. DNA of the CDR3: TGTGCCAGCAGCCAGACAACTAGCGGGGGGGCTAGTTCCTACGAGCAGTACTTC.

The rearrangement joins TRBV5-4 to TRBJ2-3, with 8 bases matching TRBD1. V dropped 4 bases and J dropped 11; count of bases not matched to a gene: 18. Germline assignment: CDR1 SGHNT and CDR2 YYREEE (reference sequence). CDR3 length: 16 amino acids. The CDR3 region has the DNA TGTGCCAGCAGCCCCTACGGGGGAACAGGGGGTTTCGAGCAGTATTTT. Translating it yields CASSPYGGTGGFEQYF.

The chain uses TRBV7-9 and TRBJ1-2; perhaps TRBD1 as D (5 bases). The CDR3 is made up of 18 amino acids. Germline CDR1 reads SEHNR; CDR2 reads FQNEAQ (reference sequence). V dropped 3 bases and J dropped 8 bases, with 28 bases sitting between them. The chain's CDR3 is CASSLAGTQARAGVGYTF. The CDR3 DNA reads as TGTGCCAGCAGCTTGGCCGGGACCCAGGCAAGAGCGGGAGTAGGCTACACCTTC. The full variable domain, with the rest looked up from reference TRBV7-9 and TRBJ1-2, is DTGVSQNPRHKITKRGQNVTFRCDPISEHNRLYWYRQTLGQGPEFLTYFQNEAQLEKSRLLSDRFSAERPKGSFSTLEIQRTEQGDSAMYLCASSLAGTQARAGVGYTFGSGTRLTVV.

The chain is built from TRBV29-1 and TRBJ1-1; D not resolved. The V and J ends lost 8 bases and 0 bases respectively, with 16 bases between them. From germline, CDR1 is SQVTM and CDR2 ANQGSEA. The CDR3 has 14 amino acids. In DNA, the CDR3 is TGCAGCATGCGGAAAAACATAATGAACACTGAAGCTTTCTTT. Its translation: CSMRKNIMNTEAFF.

This CDR3 is CASSPTPLPGEQYV. The CDR3 DNA sequence: TGTGCCAGCAGTCCGACTCCACTTCCTGGCGAGCAGTACGTC. This chain uses TRBV27 with TRBJ2-7, with D uncertain. With 5 bases removed from V and 6 bases from J, the gap between germline ends came to 17 bases. The CDR3 has 14 residues. Germline V gives CDR1 MNHEY, CDR2 SMNVEV (reference sequence).

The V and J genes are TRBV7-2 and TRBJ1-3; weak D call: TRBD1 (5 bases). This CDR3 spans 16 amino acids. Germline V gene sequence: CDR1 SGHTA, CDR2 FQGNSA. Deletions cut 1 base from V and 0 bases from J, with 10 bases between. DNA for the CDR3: TGTGCCAGCAGCTTAGGGGCAGGGAACTCTGGAAACACCATATATTTT. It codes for CASSLGAGNSGNTIYF.

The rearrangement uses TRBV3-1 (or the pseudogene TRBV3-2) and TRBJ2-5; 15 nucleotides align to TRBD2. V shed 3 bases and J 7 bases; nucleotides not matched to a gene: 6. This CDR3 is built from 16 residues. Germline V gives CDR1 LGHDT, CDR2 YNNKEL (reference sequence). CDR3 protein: CASSHRTSGGAGTQYF. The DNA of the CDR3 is TGTGCCAGCAGCCACCGGACTAGCGGGGGGGCTGGGACCCAGTACTTC.

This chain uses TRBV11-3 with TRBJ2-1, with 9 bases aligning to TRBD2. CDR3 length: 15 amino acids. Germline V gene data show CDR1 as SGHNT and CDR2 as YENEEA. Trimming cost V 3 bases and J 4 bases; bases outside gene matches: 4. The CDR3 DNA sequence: TGTGCCAGCAGCTTCCGTAGCGGGGGATACAATGAGCAGTTCTTC. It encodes CASSFRSGGYNEQFF.

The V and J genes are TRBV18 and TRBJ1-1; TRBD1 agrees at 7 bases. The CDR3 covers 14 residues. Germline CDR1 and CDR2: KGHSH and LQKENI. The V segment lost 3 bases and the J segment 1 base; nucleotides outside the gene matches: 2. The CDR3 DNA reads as TGTGCCAGCTCACCGGGGACAGCGAACACTGAAGCTTTCTTT. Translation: CASSPGTANTEAFF.

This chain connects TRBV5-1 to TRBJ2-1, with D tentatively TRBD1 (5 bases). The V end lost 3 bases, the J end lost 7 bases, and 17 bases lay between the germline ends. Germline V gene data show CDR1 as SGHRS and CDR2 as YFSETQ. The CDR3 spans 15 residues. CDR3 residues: CASSYNTKSGNEQFF. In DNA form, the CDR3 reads TGCGCCAGCAGCTACAACACTAAATCAGGGAATGAGCAGTTCTTC.

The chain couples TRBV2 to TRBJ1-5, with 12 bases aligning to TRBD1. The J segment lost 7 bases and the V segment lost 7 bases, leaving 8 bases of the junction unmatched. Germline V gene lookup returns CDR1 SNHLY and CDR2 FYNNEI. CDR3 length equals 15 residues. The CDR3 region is CASIGDRGLGQPQHF. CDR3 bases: TGTGCCAGCATTGGGGACAGGGGGCTCGGCCAGCCCCAGCATTTT.

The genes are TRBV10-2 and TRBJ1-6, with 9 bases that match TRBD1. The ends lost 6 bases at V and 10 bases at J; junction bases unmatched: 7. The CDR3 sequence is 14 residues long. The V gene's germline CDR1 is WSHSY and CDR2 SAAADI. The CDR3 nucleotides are TGCGCCAGCAGGGAGACAGGGGGAGGGTCACCCCTCCACTTT. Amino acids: CASRETGGGSPLHF.

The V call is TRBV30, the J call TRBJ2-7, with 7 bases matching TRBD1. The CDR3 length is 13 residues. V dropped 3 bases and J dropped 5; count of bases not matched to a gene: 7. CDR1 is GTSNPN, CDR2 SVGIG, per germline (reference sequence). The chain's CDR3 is CAWSVNRGHEQYF. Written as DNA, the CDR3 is TGTGCCTGGAGCGTAAACAGGGGCCACGAGCAGTACTTC.

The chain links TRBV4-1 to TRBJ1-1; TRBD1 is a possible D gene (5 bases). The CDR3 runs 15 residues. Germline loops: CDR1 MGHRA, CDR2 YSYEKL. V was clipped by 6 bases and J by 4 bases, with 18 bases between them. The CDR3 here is CASSRRELGPTEAFF. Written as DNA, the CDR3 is TGCGCCAGCAGTCGAAGAGAATTGGGGCCCACTGAAGCTTTCTTT.

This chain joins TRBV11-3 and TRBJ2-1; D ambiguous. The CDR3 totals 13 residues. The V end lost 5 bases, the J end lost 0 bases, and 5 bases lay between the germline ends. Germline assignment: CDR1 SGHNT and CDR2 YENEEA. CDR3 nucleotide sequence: TGTGCCAGCAGCCCTTCCTCCTACAATGAGCAGTTCTTC. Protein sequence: CASSPSSYNEQFF.

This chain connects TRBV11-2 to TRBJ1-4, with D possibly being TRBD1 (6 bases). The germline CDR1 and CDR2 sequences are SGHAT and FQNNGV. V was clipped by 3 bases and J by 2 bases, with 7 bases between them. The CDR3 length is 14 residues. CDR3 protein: CASSFDRTNEKLFF. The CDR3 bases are TGTGCCAGCAGCTTCGACAGGACTAATGAAAAACTGTTTTTT.

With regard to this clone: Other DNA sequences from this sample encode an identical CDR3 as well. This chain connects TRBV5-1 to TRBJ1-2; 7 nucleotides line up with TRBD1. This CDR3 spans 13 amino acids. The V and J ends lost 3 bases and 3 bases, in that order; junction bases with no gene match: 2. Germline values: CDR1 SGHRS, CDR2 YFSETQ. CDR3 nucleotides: TGCGCCAGCAGCTCGCAGGGGGACTATGGCTACACCTTC. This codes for CASSSQGDYGYTF.

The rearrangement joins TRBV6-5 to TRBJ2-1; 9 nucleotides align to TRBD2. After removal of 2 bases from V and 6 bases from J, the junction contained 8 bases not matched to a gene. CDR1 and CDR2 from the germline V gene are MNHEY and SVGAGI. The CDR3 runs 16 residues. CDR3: CASSYLRASGTNEQFF. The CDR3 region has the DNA TGTGCCAGCAGTTACCTTAGGGCTAGCGGGACCAATGAGCAGTTCTTC.

The CDR3 spells CASSDEIGGGTTEAFF. The CDR3 DNA is TGTGCCAGTAGTGACGAGATTGGCGGGGGGACCACTGAAGCTTTCTTT. The chain has TRBV19 and TRBJ1-1; D might be TRBD1 (5 bases). The CDR3 extends over 16 amino acids. V gave up 5 bases and J gave up 4 bases, with 20 bases separating them. CDR1 is LNHDA and CDR2 is SQIVND in the germline V gene (reference sequence).

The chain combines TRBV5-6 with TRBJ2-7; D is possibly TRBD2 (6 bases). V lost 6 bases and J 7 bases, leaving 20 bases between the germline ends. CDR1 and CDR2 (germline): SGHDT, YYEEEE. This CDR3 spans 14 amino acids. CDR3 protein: CASTLPGGAGEQYV. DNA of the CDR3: TGTGCCAGCACCCTCCCGGGTGGGGCGGGGGAGCAGTACGTC.

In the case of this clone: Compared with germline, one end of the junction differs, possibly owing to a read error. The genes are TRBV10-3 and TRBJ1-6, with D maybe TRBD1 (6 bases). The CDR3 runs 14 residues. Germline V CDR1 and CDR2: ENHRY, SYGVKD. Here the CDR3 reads CALRGDRSNSPLHF. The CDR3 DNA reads TGTGCCCTCAGGGGAGACAGGAGTAATTCACCCCTCCACTTT.

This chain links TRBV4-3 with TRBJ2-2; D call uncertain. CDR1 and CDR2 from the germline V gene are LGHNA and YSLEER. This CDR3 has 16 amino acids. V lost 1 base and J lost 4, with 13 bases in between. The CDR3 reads CASSQGVLRGTGELFF. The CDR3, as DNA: TGCGCCAGCAGCCAAGGAGTACTCAGAGGCACCGGGGAGCTGTTTTTT.